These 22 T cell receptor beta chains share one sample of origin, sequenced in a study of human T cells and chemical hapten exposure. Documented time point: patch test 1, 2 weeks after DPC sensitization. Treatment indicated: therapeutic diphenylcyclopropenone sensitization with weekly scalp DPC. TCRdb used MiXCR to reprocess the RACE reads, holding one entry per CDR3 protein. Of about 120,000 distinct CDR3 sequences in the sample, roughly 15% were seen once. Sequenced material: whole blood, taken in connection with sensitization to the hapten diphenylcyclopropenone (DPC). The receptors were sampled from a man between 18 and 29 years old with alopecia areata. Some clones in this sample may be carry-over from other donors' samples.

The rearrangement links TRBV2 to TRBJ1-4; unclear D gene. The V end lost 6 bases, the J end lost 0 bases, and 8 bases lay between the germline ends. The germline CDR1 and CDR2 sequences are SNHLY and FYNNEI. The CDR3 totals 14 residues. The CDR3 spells CASRAASTNEKLFF. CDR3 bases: TGTGCCAGCAGGGCAGCTTCAACTAATGAAAAACTGTTTTTT.

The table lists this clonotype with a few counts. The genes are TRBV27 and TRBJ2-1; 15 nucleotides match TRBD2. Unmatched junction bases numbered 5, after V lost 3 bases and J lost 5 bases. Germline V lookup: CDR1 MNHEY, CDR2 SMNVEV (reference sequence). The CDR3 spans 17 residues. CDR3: CASSFSGLAGGHNEQFF. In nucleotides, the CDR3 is TGTGCCAGCAGTTTCTCCGGACTAGCGGGGGGGCACAATGAGCAGTTCTTC.

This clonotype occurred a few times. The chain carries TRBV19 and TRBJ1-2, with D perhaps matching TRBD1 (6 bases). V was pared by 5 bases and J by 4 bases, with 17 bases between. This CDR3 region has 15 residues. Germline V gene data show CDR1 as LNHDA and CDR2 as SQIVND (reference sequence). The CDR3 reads CASSLTGRYPYGYTF. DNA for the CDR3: TGTGCCAGTAGTCTCACAGGGCGATATCCCTATGGCTACACCTTC. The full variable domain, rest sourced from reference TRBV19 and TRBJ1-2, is DGGITQSPKYLFRKEGQNVTLSCEQNLNHDAMYWYRQDPGQGLRLIYYSQIVNDFQKGDIAEGYSVSREKKESFPLTVTSAQKNPTAFYLCASSLTGRYPYGYTFGSGTRLTVV.

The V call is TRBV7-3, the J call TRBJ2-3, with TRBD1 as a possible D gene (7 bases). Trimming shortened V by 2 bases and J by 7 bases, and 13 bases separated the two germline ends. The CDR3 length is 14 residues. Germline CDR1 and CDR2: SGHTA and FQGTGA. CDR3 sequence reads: CASSLGGGTHTQYF. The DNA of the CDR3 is TGTGCCAGCAGCTTAGGAGGGGGCACGCATACGCAGTATTTT.

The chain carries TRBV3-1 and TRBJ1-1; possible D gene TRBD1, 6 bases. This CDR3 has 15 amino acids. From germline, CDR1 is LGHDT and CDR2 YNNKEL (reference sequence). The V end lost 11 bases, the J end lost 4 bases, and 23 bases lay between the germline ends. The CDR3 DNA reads TGTGCCTCCCTGCGGCGGGGGGCAGGGAGCACTGAAGCTTTCTTT. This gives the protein CASLRRGAGSTEAFF.

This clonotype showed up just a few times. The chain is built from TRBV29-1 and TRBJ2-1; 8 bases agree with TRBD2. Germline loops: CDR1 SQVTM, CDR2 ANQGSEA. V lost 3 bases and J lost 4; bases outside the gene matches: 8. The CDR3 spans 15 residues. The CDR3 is CSVDFPQRGYNEQFF. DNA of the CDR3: TGCAGCGTTGATTTCCCCCAGCGGGGGTACAATGAGCAGTTCTTC.

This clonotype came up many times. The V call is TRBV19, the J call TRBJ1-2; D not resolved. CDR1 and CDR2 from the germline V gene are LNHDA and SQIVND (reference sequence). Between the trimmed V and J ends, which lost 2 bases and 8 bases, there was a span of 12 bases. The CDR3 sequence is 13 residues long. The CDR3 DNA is TGTGCCAGTAGTATATCCCGCCCGAGCGGCTACACCTTC. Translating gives CASSISRPSGYTF.

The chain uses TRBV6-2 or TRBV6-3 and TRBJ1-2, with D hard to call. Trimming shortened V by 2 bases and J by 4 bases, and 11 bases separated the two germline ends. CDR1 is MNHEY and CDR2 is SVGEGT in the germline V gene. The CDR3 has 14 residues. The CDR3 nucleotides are TGTGCCAGCAGTTACGCCCCAGGTCGCTATGGCTACACCTTC. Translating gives CASSYAPGRYGYTF.

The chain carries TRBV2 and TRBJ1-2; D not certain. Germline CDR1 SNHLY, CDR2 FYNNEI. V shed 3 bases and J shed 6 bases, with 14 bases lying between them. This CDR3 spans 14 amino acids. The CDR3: CASSEVAGINGYTF. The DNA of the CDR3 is TGTGCCAGCAGTGAGGTGGCGGGGATTAATGGCTACACCTTC.

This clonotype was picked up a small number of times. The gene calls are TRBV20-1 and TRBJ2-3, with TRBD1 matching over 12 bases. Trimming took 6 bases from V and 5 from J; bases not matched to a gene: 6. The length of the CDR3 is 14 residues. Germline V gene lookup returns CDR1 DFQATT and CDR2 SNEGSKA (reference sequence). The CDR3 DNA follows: TGCAGTGCAGCCGGGACAGGGGGCTTAGATACGCAGTATTTT. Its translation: CSAAGTGGLDTQYF.

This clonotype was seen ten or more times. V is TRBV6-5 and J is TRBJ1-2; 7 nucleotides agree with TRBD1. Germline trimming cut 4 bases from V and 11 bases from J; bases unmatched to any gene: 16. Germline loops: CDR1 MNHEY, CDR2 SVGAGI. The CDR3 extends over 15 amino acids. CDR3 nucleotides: TGTGCCAGCAGTTGGGATAAACAGAGACAGGGCAAATACACCTTC. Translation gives CASSWDKQRQGKYTF.

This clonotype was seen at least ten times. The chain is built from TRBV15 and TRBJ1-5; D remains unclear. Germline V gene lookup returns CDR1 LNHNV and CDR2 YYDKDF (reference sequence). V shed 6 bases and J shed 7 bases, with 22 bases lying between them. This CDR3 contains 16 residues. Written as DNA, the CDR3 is TGTGCCACCAGACCGTCGTCGGGGAATTGCTTACAGCCCCAGCATTTT. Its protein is CATRPSSGNCLQPQHF.

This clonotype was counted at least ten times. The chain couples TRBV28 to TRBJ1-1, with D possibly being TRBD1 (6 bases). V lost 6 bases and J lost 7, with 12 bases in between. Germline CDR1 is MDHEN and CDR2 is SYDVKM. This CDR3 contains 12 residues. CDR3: CASRHDRFEAFF. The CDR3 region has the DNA TGTGCCAGCAGACATGACAGGTTTGAAGCTTTCTTT.

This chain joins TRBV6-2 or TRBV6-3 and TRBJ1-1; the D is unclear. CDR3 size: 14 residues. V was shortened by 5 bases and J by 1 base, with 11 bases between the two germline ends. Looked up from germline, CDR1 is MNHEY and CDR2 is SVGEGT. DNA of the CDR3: TGTGCCAGCAGTCCCCCCGAGCCGAACACTGAAGCTTTCTTT. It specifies CASSPPEPNTEAFF.

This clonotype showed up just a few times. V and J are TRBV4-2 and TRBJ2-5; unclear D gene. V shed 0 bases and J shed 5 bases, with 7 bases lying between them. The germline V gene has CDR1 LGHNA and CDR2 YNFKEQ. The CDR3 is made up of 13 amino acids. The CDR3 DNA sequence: TGTGCCAGCAGCCAAGAGGCCCGGGAGACCCAGTACTTC. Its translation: CASSQEARETQYF.

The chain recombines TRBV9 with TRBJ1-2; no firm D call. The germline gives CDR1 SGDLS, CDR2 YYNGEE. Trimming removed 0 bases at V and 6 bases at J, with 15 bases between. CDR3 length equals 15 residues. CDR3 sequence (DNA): TGTGCCAGCAGCGTAGCTGACCGTTCCGGTGATGGCTACACCTTC. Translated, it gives CASSVADRSGDGYTF.

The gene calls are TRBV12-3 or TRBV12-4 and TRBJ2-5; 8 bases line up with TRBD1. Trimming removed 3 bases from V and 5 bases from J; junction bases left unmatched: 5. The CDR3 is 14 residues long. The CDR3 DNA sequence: TGTGCCAGCAGTTTGGGACAGGACTTGGAGACCCAGTACTTC. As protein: CASSLGQDLETQYF.

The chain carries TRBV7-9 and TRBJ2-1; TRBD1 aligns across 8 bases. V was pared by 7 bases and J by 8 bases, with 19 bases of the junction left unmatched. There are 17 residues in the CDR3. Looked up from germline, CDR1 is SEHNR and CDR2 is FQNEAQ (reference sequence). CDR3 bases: TGTGCCAGCAAAGGGATAACAGGGGGTCGTCAGGTCTATGAGCAGTTCTTC. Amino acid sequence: CASKGITGGRQVYEQFF.

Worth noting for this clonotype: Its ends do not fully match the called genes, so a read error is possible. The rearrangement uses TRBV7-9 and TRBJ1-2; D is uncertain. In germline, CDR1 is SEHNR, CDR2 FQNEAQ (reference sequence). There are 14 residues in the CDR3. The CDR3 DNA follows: TGTGCCAGCAGCTTATCGGCAGCCTTCTATGGCTACTCCTTC. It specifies CASSLSAAFYGYSF.

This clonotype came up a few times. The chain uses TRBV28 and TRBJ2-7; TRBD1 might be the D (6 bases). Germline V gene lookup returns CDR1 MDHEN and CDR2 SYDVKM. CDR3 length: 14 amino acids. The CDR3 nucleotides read TGTGCCATCCATAAAACAGGGTCCTCCAACGAGCAGTACGTC. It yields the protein CAIHKTGSSNEQYV.

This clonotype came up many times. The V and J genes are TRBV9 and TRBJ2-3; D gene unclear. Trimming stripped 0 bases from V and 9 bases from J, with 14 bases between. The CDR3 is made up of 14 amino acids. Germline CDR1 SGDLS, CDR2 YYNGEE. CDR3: CASSVAAAPHTQYF. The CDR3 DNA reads TGTGCCAGCAGCGTAGCGGCCGCGCCTCACACGCAGTATTTT.

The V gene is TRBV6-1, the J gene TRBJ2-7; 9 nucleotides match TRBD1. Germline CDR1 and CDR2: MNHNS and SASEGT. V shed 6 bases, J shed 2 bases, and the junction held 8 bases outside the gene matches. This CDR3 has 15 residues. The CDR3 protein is CASRSSGTGTYEQYF. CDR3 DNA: TGTGCCAGCAGAAGTTCCGGGACAGGGACCTACGAGCAGTACTTC.